What follows describes a single TCR beta chain. Its cognate antigen is unknown. The data originate from a study of CD8 T cells in ankylosing spondylitis. TCRdb recomputed calls from the 5' RACE reads with MiXCR, one row per CDR3 protein. This sample has 150,000 to 200,000 distinct CDR3 sequences, with 13% found just once. Study-level points and caveats: Seemingly distinctive of ankylosing spondylitis blood was a TCR beta motif formed by eight highly homologous variants. In reactive arthritis synovial fluid and blood, some motif variants had been reported before. Reportedly, significant enrichment of disease-linked clones occurred in matched ankylosing spondylitis synovial fluid. With a CD8+ phenotype, disease-linked clones were relatively rare in peripheral blood.

Material: blood, either unsorted or a sorted T cell fraction (not recorded which). The sequence was obtained from a male donor with ankylosing spondylitis or in good health (not recorded which).

DNA for the CDR3: TGTGCCAGCCGAGGGACTAGCGGGAACACCGGGGAGCTGTTTTTT. Its protein is CASRGTSGNTGELFF. V and J are TRBV2 and TRBJ2-2; 11 bases align to TRBD2. The CDR3 has 15 residues. Germline lookup yields CDR1 SNHLY and CDR2 FYNNEI. V was pared by 8 bases and J by 1 base, with 3 bases of the junction left unmatched.